This TCR beta chain derives from a study of blood T cell repertoires in COVID-19. Overall study context: T cells, B-cell-depleted T cells, or PBMCs provided the cDNA or gDNA that served as material.

Germline trimming cut 5 bases from V and 6 bases from J; bases unmatched to any gene: 4. This CDR3 has 13 amino acids. CDR1 is SGHRS and CDR2 is YFSETQ in the germline V gene. Original processing methods: Amplification from reference gene primers served as the basis for estimated nucleated cell counts. Sequenced by immunoSEQ multiplex PCR; TCRdb stores in-frame clones only, minus some. V and J calls and clone size come straight from that table; D and trimming were deduced from the DNA. The data hold about 400,000 clones, with 70% to 90% observed a single time. The sample taken for sequencing was peripheral blood. This clonotype originated in a man between 40 and 49 years old with acute or convalescent COVID-19. V and J are TRBV5-1 and TRBJ2-1; 8 nucleotides match TRBD1. The CDR3 coding sequence is TGCGCCAGCAGATCCGGGACAGGCAATGAGCAGTTCTTC. Translating gives CASRSGTGNEQFF. Full variable domain (outside the CDR3, taken from reference TRBV5-1 and TRBJ2-1): KAGVTQTPRYLIKTRGQQVTLSCSPISGHRSVSWYQQTPGQGLQFLFEYFSETQRNKGNFPGRFSGRQFSNSRSEMNVSTLELGDSALYLCASRSGTGNEQFFGPGTRLTVL.